These 22 T cell receptor beta chains were all obtained from the same sample, sequenced in a study of blood T cell repertoires in COVID-19. Using immunoSEQ multiplex PCR, the repertoire was profiled, and TCRdb retains in-frame clones only, with some absent. The repertoire holds about 210,000 clones, with 89% as singletons. Sequenced sample: peripheral blood. The receptors were gathered from a woman aged 40 to 49 with acute or convalescent COVID-19.

The V call is TRBV19, the J call TRBJ1-2, with D uncertain. This CDR3 has 14 amino acids. V dropped 7 bases and J dropped 2 bases, with 14 bases sitting between them. Germline CDR1 reads LNHDA; CDR2 reads SQIVND (reference sequence). The CDR3 spells CASIKGRKNYGYTF. The DNA of the CDR3 is TGTGCCAGTATCAAAGGCAGGAAAAACTATGGCTACACCTTC.

J is TRBJ1-1 and V is TRBV18, with 9 bases fitting TRBD1. The CDR3 consists of 15 residues. V shed 5 bases and J 1 base; nucleotides not matched to a gene: 5. The germline V gene has CDR1 KGHSH and CDR2 LQKENI. The CDR3 spells CASSTTDRGNTEAFF. The CDR3 DNA is TGTGCCAGCTCAACGACGGACAGGGGGAACACTGAAGCTTTCTTT.

This clone was recorded only once. V is TRBV12-3 or TRBV12-4 and J is TRBJ2-7; TRBD1 aligns across 8 bases. J lost 5 bases, V lost 6 bases, and 6 bases had no gene match. This CDR3 contains 13 residues. The CDR3 nucleotides are TGTGCCAGCAGCTTCAGGGGGCCCCACGAGCAGTACGTC. Encoded protein: CASSFRGPHEQYV.

The chain combines TRBV5-1 with TRBJ2-7; TRBD1 aligns across 8 bases. J gave up 1 base and V 3 bases, and 6 bases lay outside the gene matches. Looked up from germline, CDR1 is SGHRS and CDR2 is YFSETQ. This CDR3 spans 15 amino acids. In DNA, the CDR3 is TGCGCCAGCAGCTCCCAGGGGGCAAGGTCCTACGAGCAGTACGTC. Amino acids: CASSSQGARSYEQYV.

V gene TRBV7-2 combines with J gene TRBJ1-5, with D tentatively TRBD1 (5 bases). The CDR3 has 16 amino acids. From germline, CDR1 is SGHTA and CDR2 FQGNSA. V was cut by 3 bases and J by 6 bases, with 18 bases left in between. CDR3 sequence reads: CASSFGGQGGAQPQHF. The CDR3 DNA reads as TGTGCCAGCAGCTTTGGTGGGCAGGGTGGCGCTCAGCCCCAGCATTTT.

This clone occurred a few times. This sequence joins TRBV10-1 and TRBJ2-7; 13 bases match TRBD2. V lost 9 bases to trimming and J lost 0 bases; unmatched junction nucleotides: 17. The length of the CDR3 is 19 residues. Germline V gene sequence: CDR1 WNHNN, CDR2 SYGVQD (reference sequence). CDR3 DNA sequence: TGCGCCAGGGGAATGACCGTGGGACTAGCGGGGCTCAGCTCCTACGAGCAGTACGTC. It yields the protein CARGMTVGLAGLSSYEQYV.

This clone has a handful of counts. V is TRBV5-1 and J is TRBJ2-1; 11 bases are a match to TRBD2. The CDR3 spans 15 residues. J lost 7 bases, V lost 2 bases, and 5 bases had no gene match. Germline CDR1 reads SGHRS; CDR2 reads YFSETQ. The CDR3 region has the DNA TGCGCCAGCAGCTTCCTAGCGGGGGGCCAAAATGAGCAGTTCTTC. Translating it yields CASSFLAGGQNEQFF.

The chain uses TRBV2 and TRBJ1-1; the match to TRBD1 covers 8 bases. This CDR3 is built from 12 residues. Germline CDR1 is SNHLY and CDR2 is FYNNEI. The V and J ends lost 7 bases and 10 bases, in that order; junction bases with no gene match: 8. In DNA form, the CDR3 reads TGTGCCAGCACCCTCAGGGGGCAAGGAGCTTTCTTT. This sequence encodes CASTLRGQGAFF.

The CDR3 coding sequence is TGCGCCAGCAGCTCAGACAGGGAGGCCTATGGCTACACCTTC. Translation: CASSSDREAYGYTF. The chain links TRBV5-1 to TRBJ1-2, with 7 bases fitting TRBD1. The CDR3 is made up of 14 amino acids. Germline assignment: CDR1 SGHRS and CDR2 YFSETQ. Losses at the gene ends were 3 bases for V and 4 bases for J; bases not matched to a gene: 6.

The chain has TRBV19 and TRBJ1-2; D gene unclear. Germline assignment: CDR1 LNHDA and CDR2 SQIVND (reference sequence). This CDR3 contains 15 residues. V gave up 7 bases and J gave up 4 bases, with 19 bases separating them. The CDR3 sequence is CASTAVEGTTYGYTF. CDR3 nucleotides: TGTGCCAGTACCGCCGTGGAGGGCACCACCTATGGCTACACCTTC.

This chain connects TRBV24-1 to TRBJ1-2, with D maybe TRBD1 (5 bases). The ends were cut back, 4 bases at V and 7 bases at J, with 15 bases in the middle. This CDR3 spans 14 amino acids. From germline, CDR1 is KGHDR and CDR2 SFDVKD. CDR3 DNA: TGTGCCACCAGTGACCTGTTAGGGGCGAGTGGCTACACCTTC. It encodes CATSDLLGASGYTF.

CDR3 amino acids: CSGRGGSTGELFF. CDR3 nucleotides: TGCAGCGGGAGGGGGGGTAGCACCGGGGAGCTGTTTTTT. This sequence joins TRBV29-1 and TRBJ2-2; TRBD2 might be the D (7 bases). CDR3 length: 13 residues. V lost 7 bases and J 4 bases, leaving 13 bases between the germline ends. Germline V gives CDR1 SQVTM, CDR2 ANQGSEA.

The V call is TRBV3-1 (or the pseudogene TRBV3-2), the J call TRBJ1-4, with a weak D call TRBD1 (5 bases). Between the trimmed V and J ends, which lost 11 bases and 5 bases, there was a span of 21 bases. CDR3 length equals 15 residues. Germline assignment: CDR1 LGHDT and CDR2 YNNKEL (reference sequence). The CDR3 region is CARTFLGKGNEKLFF. The CDR3 DNA is TGTGCCCGGACCTTTCTAGGGAAGGGGAATGAAAAACTGTTTTTT.

The chain has TRBV24-1 and TRBJ2-7; 7 bases line up with TRBD1. After removal of 5 bases from V and 7 bases from J, the junction contained 16 bases not matched to a gene. CDR3 size: 16 residues. Looked up from germline, CDR1 is KGHDR and CDR2 is SFDVKD. The CDR3 loop reads CATSGARQGPPEEQYV. The CDR3 DNA follows: TGTGCCACCAGTGGCGCCAGACAGGGACCCCCCGAGGAGCAGTACGTC.

The chain uses TRBV27 and TRBJ2-2; 8 bases agree with TRBD1. The CDR3 sequence is 14 residues long. Germline V gene sequence: CDR1 MNHEY, CDR2 SMNVEV (reference sequence). The trim removed 7 bases at V and 1 base at J, leaving 2 bases unmatched. The CDR3, as DNA: TGTGCCAGCATAGGGACAGGGAACACCGGGGAGCTGTTTTTT. This codes for CASIGTGNTGELFF.

V is TRBV30 and J is TRBJ1-2; 8 bases map to TRBD1. The CDR3 is 13 amino acids. Germline loops: CDR1 GTSNPN, CDR2 SVGIG (reference sequence). The J segment lost 8 bases and the V segment lost 1 base, leaving 6 bases of the junction unmatched. This CDR3 is CAWSGQGARGYTF. For the CDR3, the DNA is TGTGCCTGGAGTGGCCAGGGGGCGAGGGGCTACACCTTC.

The chain joins TRBV2 to TRBJ1-2; D is perhaps TRBD1 (5 bases). Trimming stripped 5 bases from V and 3 bases from J, with 7 bases between. Per the germline V gene, CDR1 is SNHLY and CDR2 is FYNNEI. The CDR3 spans 12 residues. The CDR3 sequence is CASSSGYYGYTF. The CDR3 DNA reads as TGTGCCAGCAGTTCAGGGTACTATGGCTACACCTTC.

The J gene is TRBJ1-5, the V gene TRBV19, with no clear D. The CDR3 runs 17 residues. Trimming removed 10 bases from V and 3 bases from J, with 25 bases in between. The germline gives CDR1 LNHDA, CDR2 SQIVND (reference sequence). CDR3 amino acids: CATGRLFRGGNNQPQHF. DNA for the CDR3: TGTGCCACCGGCCGTCTATTCAGAGGCGGGAACAATCAGCCCCAGCATTTT.

The rearrangement links TRBV6-1 to TRBJ1-2; D is possibly TRBD1 (5 bases). CDR1 and CDR2 from the germline V gene are MNHNS and SASEGT. Trimming removed 0 bases from V and 6 bases from J, with 8 bases in between. This CDR3 has 13 amino acids. CDR3 in amino acids: CASSEAGVNGYTF. Written as DNA, the CDR3 is TGTGCCAGCAGTGAAGCAGGGGTGAATGGCTACACCTTC.

The chain employs TRBV9 and TRBJ1-6, with D possibly matching TRBD1 (6 bases). CDR1 is SGDLS, CDR2 YYNGEE, per germline. Trimming removed 2 bases from V and 6 bases from J, with 12 bases in between. CDR3 size: 15 residues. In nucleotides, the CDR3 is TGTGCCAGCAGCGTTGGGACAACCCTTAATTCACCCCTCCACTTT. Protein sequence: CASSVGTTLNSPLHF.

The J gene is TRBJ1-6, the V gene TRBV4-2; 8 bases match TRBD1. The CDR3 consists of 16 residues. Germline V CDR1 and CDR2: LGHNA, YNFKEQ. J was trimmed by 10 bases and V by 4 bases; bases with no gene match: 12. CDR3 sequence: CASSRSGQGPGSPLHF. CDR3 in DNA: TGTGCCAGCAGCCGTTCCGGACAGGGCCCTGGGTCACCCCTCCACTTT.

The rearrangement links TRBV5-5 to TRBJ1-1; tentatively, D is TRBD1 (5 bases). Trimming removed 3 bases at V and 5 bases at J, with 14 bases between. The germline V gene encodes CDR1 SGHKS and CDR2 YYEKEE (reference sequence). The CDR3 spans 14 residues. The CDR3 nucleotides read TGTGCCAGCAGCTCGCAGGGAACCGGGACTGAAGCTTTCTTT. Translating gives CASSSQGTGTEAFF.